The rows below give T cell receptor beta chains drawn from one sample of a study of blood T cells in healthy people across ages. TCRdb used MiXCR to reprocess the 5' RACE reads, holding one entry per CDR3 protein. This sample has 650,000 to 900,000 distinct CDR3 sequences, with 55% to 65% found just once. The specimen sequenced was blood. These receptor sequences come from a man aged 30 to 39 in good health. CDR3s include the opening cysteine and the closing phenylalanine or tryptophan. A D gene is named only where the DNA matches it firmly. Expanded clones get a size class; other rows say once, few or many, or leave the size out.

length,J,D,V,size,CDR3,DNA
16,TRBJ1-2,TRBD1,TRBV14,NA,CASSQVYGTGPYGYTF,TGTGCCAGCAGCCAAGTCTACGGGACAGGGCCCTATGGCTACACCTTC
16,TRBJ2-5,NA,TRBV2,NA,CASSEALRASRETQYF,TGTGCCAGCAGTGAAGCGCTTCGGGCTAGCCGGGAGACCCAGTACTTC
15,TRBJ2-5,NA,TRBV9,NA,CASSVSPGLQETQYF,TGTGCCAGCAGCGTAAGTCCAGGCCTCCAAGAGACCCAGTACTTC
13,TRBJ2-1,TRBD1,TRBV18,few,CASSPTGGDEQFF,TGTGCCAGCTCACCGACAGGGGGGGATGAGCAGTTCTTC
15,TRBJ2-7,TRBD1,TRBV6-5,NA,CASVDPTGTLGAQYF,TGTGCCAGCGTCGATCCGACAGGGACCCTCGGGGCCCAGTACTTC
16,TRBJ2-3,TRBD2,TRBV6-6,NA,CASIILAGGSTDTQYF,TGTGCCAGCATTATACTAGCGGGGGGCTCCACAGATACGCAGTATTTT
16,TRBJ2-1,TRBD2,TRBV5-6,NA,CASSLERGGLYNEQFF,TGTGCCAGCAGCTTGGAACGGGGGGGCCTGTACAATGAGCAGTTCTTC
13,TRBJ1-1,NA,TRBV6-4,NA,CASSDPVKGRAFF,TGTGCCAGCAGTGACCCAGTTAAGGGGAGAGCTTTCTTT
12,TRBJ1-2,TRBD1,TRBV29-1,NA,CSAAGQVYGYTF,TGCAGCGCTGCGGGACAGGTCTATGGCTACACCTTC
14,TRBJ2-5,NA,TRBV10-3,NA,CAIGVRGPQETQYF,TGTGCCATCGGCGTAAGGGGCCCCCAAGAGACCCAGTACTTC
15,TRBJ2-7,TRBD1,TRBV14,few,CASSQDRDSPYEQYF,TGTGCCAGCAGCCAAGATAGGGACAGCCCCTACGAGCAGTACTTC
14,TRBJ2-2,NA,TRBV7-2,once,CASSFRQITGELFF,TGTGCCAGCAGCTTCCGACAGATAACCGGGGAGCTGTTTTTT